These 13 T cell receptor beta chains were sequenced from one sample in a study of blood T cell repertoires in COVID-19. Some clones are missing from TCRdb's copy, which holds only in-frame ones; the method was immunoSEQ multiplex PCR. In the table there are 220,000 or so clones, around 84% of which are singletons. The sequencing input was PBMCs or T cells enriched from blood (not recorded which). These receptors originate from a woman in her thirties or forties who had recovered from COVID-19.

The count of this clone is one. The V call is TRBV19, the J call TRBJ2-3; TRBD1 matches at 7 bases. Trimming cost V 3 bases and J 4 bases; bases outside gene matches: 10. CDR3 length equals 16 residues. The V gene's germline CDR1 is LNHDA and CDR2 SQIVND (reference sequence). CDR3 protein: CASSIRGRQGSDTQYF. The CDR3 coding sequence is TGTGCCAGTAGTATTAGGGGGCGGCAGGGCTCAGATACGCAGTATTTT. Using reference TRBV19 and TRBJ2-3 for the parts outside the CDR3, the full variable domain is DGGITQSPKYLFRKEGQNVTLSCEQNLNHDAMYWYRQDPGQGLRLIYYSQIVNDFQKGDIAEGYSVSREKKESFPLTVTSAQKNPTAFYLCASSIRGRQGSDTQYFGPGTRLTVL.

V is TRBV4-1 and J is TRBJ1-3; D is ambiguous. Germline-derived CDR1 and CDR2 are MGHRA and YSYEKL. The CDR3 covers 15 residues. V lost 1 base and J 0 bases, leaving 7 bases between the germline ends. CDR3 nucleotides: TGCGCCAGCAGCCAAGTCGATAGCTCTGGAAACACCATATATTTT. Protein: CASSQVDSSGNTIYF.

The chain combines TRBV5-1 with TRBJ2-1; TRBD1 aligns across 7 bases. V lost 6 bases and J lost 3; bases outside the gene matches: 6. This CDR3 is 14 amino acids long. CDR1 is SGHRS and CDR2 is YFSETQ in the germline V gene. This CDR3 is CASNPGTVYNEQFF. In nucleotides, the CDR3 is TGCGCCAGCAACCCCGGGACAGTCTACAATGAGCAGTTCTTC.

This clone has just a few counts. This chain uses TRBV11-3 with TRBJ2-1, with 10 bases identical to TRBD2. The CDR3 has 15 residues. V shed 5 bases, J shed 4 bases, and the junction held 5 bases outside the gene matches. Germline V gene data show CDR1 as SGHNT and CDR2 as YENEEA. The CDR3 coding sequence is TGTGCCAGCAGCCCTCTAGCGGGGGCATACAATGAGCAGTTCTTC. Translated, it gives CASSPLAGAYNEQFF.

The chain carries TRBV5-1 and TRBJ1-1; no clear D. Trimming removed 0 bases from V and 5 bases from J, with 14 bases in between. Germline-derived CDR1 and CDR2 are SGHRS and YFSETQ. The CDR3 length is 15 residues. The CDR3 region is CASSLESEVLTEAFF. In DNA, the CDR3 is TGCGCCAGCAGCTTGGAATCTGAGGTGTTGACTGAAGCTTTCTTT.

This chain uses TRBV21-1 with TRBJ1-2; TRBD1 reflects the table's D call only, with no check against the DNA. TRBV21-1 is given as a pseudogene. This CDR3 has 14 residues. The CDR3 spells CASSSELGGLGYTF. In DNA form, the CDR3 reads TGTGCCAGCAGCTCCGAGCTAGGGGGATTAGGCTACACCTTC.

This chain's CDR3 is CASSGVRGFGNQPQHF. In DNA, the CDR3 is TGTGCCAGTAGTGGCGTCAGGGGGTTCGGCAATCAGCCCCAGCATTTT. The chain is built from TRBV19 and TRBJ1-5, with 7 positions matching TRBD1. Germline assignment: CDR1 LNHDA and CDR2 SQIVND (reference sequence). This CDR3 is 16 amino acids long. Unmatched junction bases numbered 9, after V lost 5 bases and J lost 2 bases. The complete variable domain, with remaining parts taken from reference TRBV19 and TRBJ1-5, reads DGGITQSPKYLFRKEGQNVTLSCEQNLNHDAMYWYRQDPGQGLRLIYYSQIVNDFQKGDIAEGYSVSREKKESFPLTVTSAQKNPTAFYLCASSGVRGFGNQPQHFGDGTRLSIL.

The chain links TRBV19 to TRBJ1-5, with TRBD1 matching over 9 bases. J gave up 0 bases and V 7 bases, and 10 bases lay outside the gene matches. Germline CDR1 is LNHDA and CDR2 is SQIVND (reference sequence). This CDR3 is built from 17 residues. CDR3 nucleotide sequence: TGTGCCAGTACCCCTGACAGGGGGGGATATAGCAATCAGCCCCAGCATTTT. Translating it yields CASTPDRGGYSNQPQHF.

The V call is TRBV24-1, the J call TRBJ2-5, with TRBD2 matching over 11 bases. V dropped 4 bases and J dropped 7; count of bases not matched to a gene: 7. Germline CDR1 and CDR2: KGHDR and SFDVKD. This CDR3 is 15 amino acids long. The CDR3 loop is CATSDISGGAPTQYF. CDR3 DNA sequence: TGTGCCACCAGTGACATTAGCGGGGGGGCCCCGACCCAGTACTTC.

The chain is built from TRBV6-5 and TRBJ1-1; D possibly corresponds to TRBD1 (6 bases). Trimming removed 6 bases at V and 8 bases at J, with 13 bases between. Germline-derived CDR1 and CDR2 are MNHEY and SVGAGI. The CDR3 is 12 residues long. The CDR3 bases are TGTGCCAGCAGCTCAGGGGTCTCAGAAGCTTTCTTT. This encodes CASSSGVSEAFF.

V gene TRBV12-5 combines with J gene TRBJ1-2, with D tentatively TRBD1 (6 bases). With 8 bases removed from V and 5 bases from J, the gap between germline ends came to 12 bases. Germline CDR1 LGHNT, CDR2 FRNRAP. This CDR3 spans 12 amino acids. As DNA, the CDR3 is TGTGCTAGTAGCCGACAGGAGTATGGCTACACCTTC. Protein: CASSRQEYGYTF. Looking up the rest from reference TRBV12-5 and TRBJ1-2 gives the full variable domain: DARVTQTPRHKVTEMGQEVTMRCQPILGHNTVFWYRQTMMQGLELLAYFRNRAPLDDSGMPKDRFSAEMPDATLATLKIQPSEPRDSAVYFCASSRQEYGYTFGSGTRLTVV.

The chain joins TRBV19 to TRBJ1-5, with 10 bases identical to TRBD1. In germline, CDR1 is LNHDA, CDR2 SQIVND (reference sequence). The junction had 13 bases not matched to a gene; V was cut back by 6 bases and J by 2 bases. The length of the CDR3 is 18 residues. CDR3 amino acids: CASRNRSPGTGGNQPQHF. DNA for the CDR3: TGTGCCAGTAGAAACCGCAGTCCCGGGACAGGGGGCAATCAGCCCCAGCATTTT. Full variable domain (rest looked up from reference TRBV19 and TRBJ1-5): DGGITQSPKYLFRKEGQNVTLSCEQNLNHDAMYWYRQDPGQGLRLIYYSQIVNDFQKGDIAEGYSVSREKKESFPLTVTSAQKNPTAFYLCASRNRSPGTGGNQPQHFGDGTRLSIL.

The V call is TRBV19, the J call TRBJ1-2, with a tentative D call TRBD1 (5 bases). Germline V lookup: CDR1 LNHDA, CDR2 SQIVND (reference sequence). The CDR3 spans 14 residues. Trimming cost V 7 bases and J 3 bases, with 15 bases left between them. The CDR3 loop is CASTGTDKYYGYTF. In nucleotides, the CDR3 is TGTGCCAGTACGGGGACTGATAAGTACTATGGCTACACCTTC.